This T cell receptor beta chain emerged from a study of graft-versus-host responses after intestinal transplantation. Of note for this clone: Antigen: not known.

Clones were read by immunoSEQ multiplex PCR, and TCRdb kept only the in-frame ones, dropping some. The sample has 110,000 to 150,000 clones, 80% to 95% seen once. Germline-derived CDR1 and CDR2 are SGHTA and FQGNSA. The CDR3 runs 18 residues. Germline trimming cut 5 bases from V and 11 bases from J; bases unmatched to any gene: 23. This sequence was found in a human donor who received an intestinal transplant. The specimen was unstimulated CD4+ T cells sorted from spleen or lymph node cells, collected before intestinal transplant. This sequence joins TRBV7-2 and TRBJ2-5; 10 bases match TRBD2. The CDR3 DNA is TGTGCCAGCAGCACGTTCCCTGTGGTAGCGGGAGGATCTAGAGAGCAGTACTTC. This codes for CASSTFPVVAGGSREQYF.